This T cell receptor beta chain emerged from a study of blood T cell repertoires in COVID-19. Sequencing was performed with immunoSEQ multiplex PCR; in TCRdb, only in-frame clones are kept and a portion is missing. The profile shows roughly 250,000 clones, roughly 83% of them singletons. Germline assignment: CDR1 PRHDT and CDR2 FYEKMQ (reference sequence). This CDR3 is 14 amino acids long. V shed 3 bases and J shed 6 bases, with 11 bases lying between them. Sequenced material: PBMCs or T cells enriched from blood (not recorded which). This clonotype was obtained from a woman in her forties or fifties who had recovered from COVID-19. The chain is built from TRBV13 and TRBJ1-4; D is unresolved. This CDR3 reads CASSFWAADEKLFF. The CDR3 region has the DNA TGTGCCAGCAGCTTCTGGGCAGCGGATGAAAAACTGTTTTTT.